This T cell receptor beta chain was profiled in a study of blood T cells in healthy people across ages (dated by TCRdb to the mid-2010s). For the study in its entirety: Template switching captured roughly one uniquely barcoded TCR beta cDNA molecule per two T cells in model experiments. To avoid experimental bias, donors of different ages were distributed randomly across sequencing lanes. The study analyzed two additional independent replicas of 1 million unique cDNA reads from the same blood draw for two donors, one aged 18 to 30 and one aged 80 or older. To track age-related changes in TCR beta repertoire diversity, the study relied on deep sequencing normalized with unique cDNA molecular identifiers. The donors were split into four age groups: young (average about 15 years), middle-aged (roughly 39), aged (62) and long-lived (under 85).

The method behind the library was 5' RACE. Sequencing was carried out with an Illumina HiSeq 2500. The second PCR ran for roughly 7 to 12 cycles and used a J-beta primer mix along with a sample-barcoded 5' primer. Each TCR beta cDNA molecule received a unique molecular identifier from a template-switch 5' adaptor carrying 12 random nucleotides. Each sample yielded at least 3 million CDR3-containing paired-end reads. All of the RNA was converted into first-strand cDNA using the Mint cDNA synthesis kit, with a TRBC-specific oligonucleotide serving as the primer. Following uracil-DNA glycosylase treatment, all cDNA underwent a first 18-cycle PCR with the universal primers M1SS and BC2_uni_R. Concerning the study's data processing: Each sample was normalized by randomly selecting 1 million high-quality reads, each carrying a distinct molecular identifier. Reads with shared molecular identifiers were discarded instead of being binned into consensus sequences. MiTCR, run with a Q25 quality threshold and the strictest error-elimination algorithm, handled CDR3 identification, clonotype clustering and error correction. Lower-bound total TCR beta diversity was estimated with a nonparametric unseen species model using Euler transformation. TCRdb's own reprocessing of the public reads used fastp at Q25 and MiXCR and kept productive beta chains. Under each unique CDR3 protein, matching rows form one entry showing the most common genes and DNA. TCRdb's processing, not the study's, gives the V and J calls here. This sample gives about 1.1 million distinct CDR3 sequences in total; roughly two fifths of them show up just once. About an eighth of the sample is in the top ten clones.

General study outcomes and caveats: The percentage of naive T cells measured by flow cytometry correlated strongly with observed TCR beta diversity. Estimates of total diversity from one million sequenced T cells were regarded as lower bounds and underestimates. Compared with the aged group, the long-lived group had more naive CD4+ T cells, fewer expanded clones and increased TCR diversity, suggesting age selection. The CMV infection status of donors was not known, potentially confounding age-related changes in expanded clonotypes. Observed TCR beta diversity per million T cells fell roughly linearly with age, and a significant reduction was already apparent by age around 36. Conclusive comparison of naive and antigen-experienced compartments was prevented by the profiling of bulk unsorted PBMCs.

Donors were around 37 systemically healthy Caucasian individuals from Russia aged roughly 6 to 100 years. About 10 milliliters of peripheral blood were collected from each donor into EDTA-treated Vacutainer tubes. Ficoll-Paque density-gradient centrifugation was used to isolate PBMCs, with at least 7 million obtained per sample. Total RNA, at least 6 micrograms per sample, was extracted from PBMCs with Trizol reagent. For every donor, an aliquot of PBMCs went through flow cytometry to measure the percentages of naive CD45RAhigh/CD27high T cells. With regard to this clonotype: Which antigen it targets is not known. Per-nucleotide qualities are absent, and no much larger clonotype sits a single base away.

The junction carries 15 bases between V and J, which are trimmed by 5 bases and 7 bases respectively. The CDR1 and CDR2 encoded by the germline V gene are SGHTA and FQGNSA. CDR3 length: 13 amino acids, cysteine to phenylalanine. CDR3 DNA only is kept here, 39 bases in frame from base 1. This clonotype originated in a man between 18 and 29 years old in good health. The chain couples TRBV7-2 to TRBJ2-7; perhaps TRBD2 is the D gene, with 5 bases matching. Specimen: blood. The base sequence is TGTGCCAGCAGCCCGGACTCCTACAATGAGCAGTACTTC. Its protein product is CASSPDSYNEQYF.